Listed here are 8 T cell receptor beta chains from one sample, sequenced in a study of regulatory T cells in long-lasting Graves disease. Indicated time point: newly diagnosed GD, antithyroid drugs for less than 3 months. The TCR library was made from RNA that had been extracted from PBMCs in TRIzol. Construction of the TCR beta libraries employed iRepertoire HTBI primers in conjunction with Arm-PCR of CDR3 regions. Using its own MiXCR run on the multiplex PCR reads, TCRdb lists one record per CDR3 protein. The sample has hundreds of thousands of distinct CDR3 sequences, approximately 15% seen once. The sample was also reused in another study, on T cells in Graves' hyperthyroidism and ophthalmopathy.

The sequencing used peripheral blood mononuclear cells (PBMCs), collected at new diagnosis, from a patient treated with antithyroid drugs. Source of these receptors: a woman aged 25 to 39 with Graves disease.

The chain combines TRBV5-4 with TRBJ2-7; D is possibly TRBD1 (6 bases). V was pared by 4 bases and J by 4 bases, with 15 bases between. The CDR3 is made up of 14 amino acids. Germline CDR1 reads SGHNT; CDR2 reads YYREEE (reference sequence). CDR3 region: CASSQPQGSYEQYF. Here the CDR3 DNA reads TGTGCCAGCAGCCAGCCACAGGGTTCGTACGAGCAGTACTTC. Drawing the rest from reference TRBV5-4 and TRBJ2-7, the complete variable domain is ETGVTQSPTHLIKTRGQQVTLRCSSQSGHNTVSWYQQALGQGPQFIFQYYREEENGRGNFPPRFSGLQFPNYSSELNVNALELDDSALYLCASSQPQGSYEQYFGPGTRLTVT.

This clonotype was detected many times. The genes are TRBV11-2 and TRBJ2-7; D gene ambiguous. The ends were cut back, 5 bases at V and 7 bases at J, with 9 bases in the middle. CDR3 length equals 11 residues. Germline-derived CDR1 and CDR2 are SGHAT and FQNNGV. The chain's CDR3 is CASSPSEEQYF. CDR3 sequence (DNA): TGTGCCAGCAGCCCCTCGGAGGAGCAGTACTTC.

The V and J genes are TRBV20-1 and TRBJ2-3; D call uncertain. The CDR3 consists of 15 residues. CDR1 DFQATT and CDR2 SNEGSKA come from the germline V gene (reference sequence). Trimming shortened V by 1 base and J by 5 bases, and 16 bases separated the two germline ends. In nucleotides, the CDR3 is TGCAGTGCTAGAGTCCCCAGGATGGGCCTAGATACGCAGTATTTT. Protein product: CSARVPRMGLDTQYF.

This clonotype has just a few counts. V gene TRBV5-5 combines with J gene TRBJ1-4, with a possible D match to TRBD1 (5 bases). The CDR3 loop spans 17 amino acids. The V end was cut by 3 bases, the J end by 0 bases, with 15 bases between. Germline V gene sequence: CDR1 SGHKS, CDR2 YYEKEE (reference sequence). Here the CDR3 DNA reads TGTGCCAGCAGCTCCTCACTACAGGCCGCAACTAATGAAAAACTGTTTTTT. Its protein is CASSSSLQAATNEKLFF. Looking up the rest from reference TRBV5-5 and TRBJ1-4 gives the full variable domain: DAGVTQSPTHLIKTRGQQVTLRCSPISGHKSVSWYQQVLGQGPQFIFQYYEKEERGRGNFPDRFSARQFPNYSSELNVNALLLGDSALYLCASSSSLQAATNEKLFFGSGTQLSVL.

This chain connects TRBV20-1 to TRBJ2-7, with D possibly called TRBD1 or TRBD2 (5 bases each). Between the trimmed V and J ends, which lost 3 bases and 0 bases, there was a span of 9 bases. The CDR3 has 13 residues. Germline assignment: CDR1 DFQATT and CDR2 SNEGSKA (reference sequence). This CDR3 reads CSARGRLSYEQYF. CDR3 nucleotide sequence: TGCAGTGCTAGGGGACGGCTCTCCTACGAGCAGTACTTC.

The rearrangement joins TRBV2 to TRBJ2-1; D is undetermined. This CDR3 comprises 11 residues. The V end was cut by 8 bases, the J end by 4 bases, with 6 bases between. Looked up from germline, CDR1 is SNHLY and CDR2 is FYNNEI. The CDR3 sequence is CASGKYNEQFF. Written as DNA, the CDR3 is TGTGCCAGCGGCAAATACAATGAGCAGTTCTTC.

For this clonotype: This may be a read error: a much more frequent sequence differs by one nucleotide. CDR3 coding DNA: TGTGCCAGCAGCTTAGCGTGGGTCCCCGGGGGAGGTGAGCAGTTCTTC. Translated, it gives CASSLAWVPGGGEQFF. V usage is TRBV11-1 and J usage is TRBJ2-1; D is perhaps TRBD2 (6 bases). This CDR3 comprises 16 residues. With 0 bases removed from V and 9 bases from J, the gap between germline ends came to 18 bases. Germline V gene sequence: CDR1 SGHAT, CDR2 FQDESV (reference sequence).

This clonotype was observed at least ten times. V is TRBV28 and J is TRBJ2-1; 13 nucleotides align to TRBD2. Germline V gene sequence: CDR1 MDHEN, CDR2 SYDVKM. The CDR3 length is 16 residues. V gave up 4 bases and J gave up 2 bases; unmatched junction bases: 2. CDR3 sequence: CASSSGTSGAYNEQFF. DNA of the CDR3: TGTGCCAGCAGTTCCGGGACTAGCGGGGCCTACAATGAGCAGTTCTTC.